Described below is a single T cell receptor (beta chain) sequence and its context. What it recognizes is unknown. Amplification started from genomic DNA. A primer set of 30 forward and 13 reverse primers amplified the CDR3. TCRdb passed the multiplex PCR reads through MiXCR, listing each CDR3 protein once. The profile shows about 270,000 distinct CDR3 sequences, around 50% of them singletons. The data derive from a study of type 1 and type 2 diabetes patients. Looking at the study overall: Donors were type 1 diabetes, type 2 diabetes, or nondiabetic controls. Study observations and caveats: Type 2 diabetes and control V and J usage correlated highly, around 0.97.

Germline loops: CDR1 SGHTA, CDR2 FQGNSA. This CDR3 region has 15 residues. The J segment lost 4 bases and the V segment lost 7 bases, leaving 9 bases of the junction unmatched. V usage is TRBV7-2 and J usage is TRBJ2-3; 9 nucleotides align to TRBD1. The sequencing sample was made of peripheral blood mononuclear cells (PBMCs). The receptor comes from a man younger than 30 with type 2 diabetes. The CDR3 reads CASTGGGQGSDTQYF. The CDR3 nucleotides read TGTGCCAGCACCGGGGGAGGACAGGGGTCAGATACGCAGTATTTT.